This TCR beta chain originates from a study of T cell responses to AZD1222 COVID-19 vaccine. Details on this clone: Antigen unknown.

Clones were sequenced by immunoSEQ multiplex PCR, and TCRdb holds only the in-frame ones, with some missing. The data contain 65,000 to 85,000 clones, 80% of them singletons. General study results and limits: There were repertoire samples only from the period after the peak T cell response. White British donors predominated, females outnumbered males, and clonal diversity was possibly underestimated.

The sequence came from an adult who received the AZD1222 COVID-19 vaccine. Source: peripheral blood, taken 28 days after the second AZD1222 dose.

CDR3 protein: CATSVDIMATYEQYF. The CDR3, as DNA: TGTGCCACCAGCGTCGATATAATGGCTACCTACGAGCAGTACTTC. V is TRBV15 and J is TRBJ2-7; no clear D. Trimming removed 5 bases from V and 2 bases from J, with 16 bases in between. The CDR3 length is 15 residues. Per the germline V gene, CDR1 is LNHNV and CDR2 is YYDKDF (reference sequence).